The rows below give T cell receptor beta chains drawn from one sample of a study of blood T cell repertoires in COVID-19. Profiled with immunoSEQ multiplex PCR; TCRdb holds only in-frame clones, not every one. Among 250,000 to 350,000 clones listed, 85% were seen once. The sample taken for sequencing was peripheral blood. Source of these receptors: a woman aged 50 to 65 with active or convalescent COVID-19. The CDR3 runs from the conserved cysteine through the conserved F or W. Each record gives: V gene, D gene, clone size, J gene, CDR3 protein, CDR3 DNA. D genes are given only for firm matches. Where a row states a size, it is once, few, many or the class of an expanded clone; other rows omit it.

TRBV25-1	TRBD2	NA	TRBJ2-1	CASSEAGGPGYNEQFF	TGTGCCAGCAGTGAAGCGGGAGGGCCCGGTTACAATGAGCAGTTCTTC
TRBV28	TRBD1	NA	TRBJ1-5	CASRTGGSNQPQHF	TGTGCCAGCAGGACAGGGGGCAGCAATCAGCCCCAGCATTTT
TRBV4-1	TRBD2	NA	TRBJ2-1	CASSQSAGVTRNEQFF	TGCGCCAGCAGCCAATCGGCGGGAGTTACGAGGAATGAGCAGTTCTTC
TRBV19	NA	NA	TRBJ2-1	CASSIIQASYNEQFF	TGTGCCAGTAGTATAATCCAGGCCTCCTACAATGAGCAGTTCTTC
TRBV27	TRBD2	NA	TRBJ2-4	CASSPVGRLAVAKNIQYF	TGTGCCAGCAGTCCAGTGGGGCGACTAGCGGTAGCCAAAAACATTCAGTACTTC
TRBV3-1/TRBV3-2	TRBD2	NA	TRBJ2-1	CASSRKREWGYNEQFF	TGTGCCAGCAGCAGGAAGCGGGAGTGGGGATACAATGAGCAGTTCTTC
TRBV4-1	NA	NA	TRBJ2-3	CASSQDNPGSTDTQYF	TGCGCCAGCAGCCAAGACAATCCGGGGAGCACAGATACGCAGTATTTT
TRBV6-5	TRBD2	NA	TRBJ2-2	CASSPGLAGAEELFF	TGTGCCAGCAGTCCGGGACTAGCGGGAGCAGAGGAGCTGTTTTTT
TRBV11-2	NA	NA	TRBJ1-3	CASSPRDFGSTIYF	TGTGCCAGCAGCCCCCGGGACTTCGGAAGCACCATATATTTT
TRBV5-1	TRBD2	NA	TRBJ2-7	CASSLALSGDSYEQYF	TGCGCCAGCAGCTTGGCGCTGAGCGGGGACTCCTACGAGCAGTACTTC
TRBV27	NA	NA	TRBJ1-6	CASSLSRIGISPLHF	TGTGCCAGCAGTTTATCGAGGATCGGTATTTCACCCCTCCACTTT
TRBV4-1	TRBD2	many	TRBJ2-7	CASSREAGGPGEQYF	TGCGCCAGCAGCCGGGAGGCGGGAGGGCCAGGCGAGCAGTACTTC
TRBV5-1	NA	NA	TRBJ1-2	CASSPSATAGLQGYTF	TGCGCCAGCAGCCCCAGTGCCACAGCAGGCCTTCAGGGCTACACCTTC
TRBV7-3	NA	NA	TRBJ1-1	CASSLGAENTEAFF	TGTGCCAGCAGCTTAGGGGCAGAGAACACTGAAGCTTTCTTT
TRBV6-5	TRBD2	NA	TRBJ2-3	CASSREGTSTDTQYF	TGTGCCAGCAGTCGGGAGGGGACTAGCACAGATACGCAGTATTTT
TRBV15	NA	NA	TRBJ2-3	CATSTHSPRLSTDTQYF	TGTGCCACCAGCACCCACTCACCGCGCCTTAGCACAGATACGCAGTATTTT
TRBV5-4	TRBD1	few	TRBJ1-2	CASSLPGGTEALVGYTF	TGTGCCAGCAGCTTGCCGGGAGGGACAGAGGCATTGGTAGGCTACACCTTC
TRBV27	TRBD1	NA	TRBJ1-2	CASSSIGQGGGYTF	TGTGCCAGCAGTAGCATAGGACAGGGTGGTGGCTACACCTTC
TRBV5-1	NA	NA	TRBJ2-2	CASSPVLGAGELFF	TGCGCCAGCAGCCCCGTCCTAGGGGCCGGGGAGCTGTTTTTT
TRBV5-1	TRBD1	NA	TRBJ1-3	CASSRGQGVSGNTIYF	TGCGCCAGCAGTCGTGGACAGGGGGTGTCTGGAAACACCATATATTTT
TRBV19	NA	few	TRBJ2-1	CASTERERTYEQFF	TGTGCCAGTACGGAGAGGGAGCGCACCTATGAGCAGTTCTTC
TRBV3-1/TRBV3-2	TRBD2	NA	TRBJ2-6	CARGGTRGGSSGANVLTF	TGTGCCCGCGGGGGGACTCGCGGGGGAAGCTCTGGGGCCAACGTCCTGACTTTC
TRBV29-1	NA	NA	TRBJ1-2	CSVEEQAGGYTF	TGCAGCGTTGAAGAACAGGCGGGAGGCTACACCTTC
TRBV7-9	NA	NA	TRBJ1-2	CASSLKSGPADYGYTF	TGTGCCAGCAGCTTAAAGTCCGGTCCTGCGGACTATGGCTACACCTTC
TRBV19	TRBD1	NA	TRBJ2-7	CASSTPGTGGYEQYF	TGTGCCAGTAGTACCCCCGGGACAGGGGGCTACGAGCAGTACTTC
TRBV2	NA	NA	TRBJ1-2	CASTYSRQPTASYGYTF	TGTGCCAGCACCTACTCCAGACAGCCGACAGCCAGCTATGGCTACACCTTC
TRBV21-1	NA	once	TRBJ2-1	CASSFDRFGYNEQFF	TGTGCCAGCAGCTTCGACAGATTCGGCTACAATGAGCAGTTCTTC
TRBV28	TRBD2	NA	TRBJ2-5	CASSFVPGLAGPMGETQYF	TGTGCCAGCAGTTTCGTGCCGGGACTAGCGGGACCGATGGGAGAGACCCAGTACTTC
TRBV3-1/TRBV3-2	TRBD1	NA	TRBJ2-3	CASSLDRATQYF	TGTGCCAGCAGCCTCGACAGGGCTACGCAGTATTTT
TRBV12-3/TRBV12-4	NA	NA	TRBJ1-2	CASSLSANYGYTF	TGTGCCAGCAGTTTGTCAGCTAACTATGGCTACACCTTC
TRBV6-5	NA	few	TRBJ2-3	CATARSGASTDTQYF	TGTGCCACCGCCAGGAGCGGAGCTAGCACAGATACGCAGTATTTT
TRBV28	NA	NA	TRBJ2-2	CASSSLTGFISGELFF	TGTGCCAGCAGCTCCTTGACAGGATTTATCTCCGGGGAGCTGTTTTTT
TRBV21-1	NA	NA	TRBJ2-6	CASSRGQLSSGANVLTF	TGTGCCAGCAGCAGGGGACAGCTTAGCTCTGGGGCCAACGTCCTGACTTTC
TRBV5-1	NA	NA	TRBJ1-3	CASSYGGVTHSGNTIYF	TGCGCCAGCAGCTATGGGGGGGTGACGCACTCTGGAAACACCATATATTTT
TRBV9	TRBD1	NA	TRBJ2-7	CASSGRQGSSYEQYF	TGTGCCAGCAGCGGAAGACAGGGAAGCTCCTACGAGCAGTACTTC
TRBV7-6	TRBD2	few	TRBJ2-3	CASSPLSVAGGDTQYF	TGTGCCAGCAGCCCCCTTTCGGTAGCGGGAGGAGATACGCAGTATTTT
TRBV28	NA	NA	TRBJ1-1	CASSLGLGNTEAFF	TGTGCCAGCAGTTTGGGCCTCGGGAACACTGAAGCTTTCTTT
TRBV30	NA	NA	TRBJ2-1	CAWSPTINEQFF	TGTGCCTGGAGTCCGACTATCAATGAGCAGTTCTTC
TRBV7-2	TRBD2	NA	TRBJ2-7	CASSLAKWIAGGSYEQYF	TGTGCCAGCAGCTTAGCGAAGTGGATAGCGGGAGGCTCCTACGAGCAGTACTTC
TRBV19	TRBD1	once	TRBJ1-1	CASRDRGKTEAFF	TGTGCCAGTCGGGACAGGGGGAAAACTGAAGCTTTCTTT
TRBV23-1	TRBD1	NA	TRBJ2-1	CASSQSAIRGQHNEQFF	TGCGCCAGCAGTCAATCGGCGATAAGGGGGCAACACAATGAGCAGTTCTTC
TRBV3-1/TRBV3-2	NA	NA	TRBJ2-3	CASSRTPEPTDTQYF	TGTGCCAGCAGCCGGACACCTGAACCCACAGATACGCAGTATTTT
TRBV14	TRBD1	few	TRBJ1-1	CASSQRTGRNTEAFF	TGTGCCAGCAGCCAGAGGACAGGGAGGAACACTGAAGCTTTCTTT
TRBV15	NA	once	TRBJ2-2	CATSRAPETGELFF	TGTGCCACCAGCAGAGCTCCCGAGACCGGGGAGCTGTTTTTT
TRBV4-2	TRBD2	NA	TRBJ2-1	CASSHPSAGEVFNEQFF	TGTGCCAGCAGCCATCCGTCAGCGGGAGAGGTCTTTAATGAGCAGTTCTTC
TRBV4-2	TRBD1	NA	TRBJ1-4	CASSQEGRVRGEEKLFF	TGTGCCAGCAGCCAAGAGGGGAGAGTCAGGGGGGAAGAAAAACTGTTTTTT
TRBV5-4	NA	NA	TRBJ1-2	CASNKGGGDYGYTF	TGTGCCAGCAACAAGGGGGGGGGAGACTATGGCTACACCTTC
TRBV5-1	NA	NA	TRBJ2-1	CASSLFGNEQFF	TGCGCCAGCAGCCTTTTCGGGAATGAGCAGTTCTTC
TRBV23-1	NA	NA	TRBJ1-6	CASSPEEGSYNSPLHF	TGCGCCAGCAGCCCCGAAGAGGGCTCCTATAATTCACCCCTCCACTTT
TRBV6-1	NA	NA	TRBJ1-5	CASSEEVGGVGNQPQHF	TGTGCCAGCAGTGAAGAGGTCGGAGGGGTCGGCAATCAGCCCCAGCATTTT